These 18 T cell receptor beta chains share one sample of origin, sequenced in a study of T cell repertoires in cytomegalovirus infection (dated by TCRdb to about 2019). Sequencing used an Illumina HiSeq 1500. TCRdb reran the public reads through fastp at Q25 and MiXCR, keeping productive beta chains. Rows merge per CDR3 protein into single entries with the most common DNA and genes. The table for this sample lists roughly 320,000 distinct CDR3 sequences; roughly 9.5% of them were counted only once. The top ten clonotypes cover around 4.5% of the sample. The specimen sequenced was PBMCs. The receptors here all came from a human donor in good health (CMV status not recorded). Some clones in this sample may be carry-over from other donors' samples.

This clonotype was counted at least ten times. The chain joins TRBV7-9 to TRBJ1-5; TRBD1 might be the D (5 bases). V lost 5 bases and J 7 bases, leaving 15 bases between the germline ends. This CDR3 contains 14 residues. Looked up from germline, CDR1 is SEHNR and CDR2 is FQNEAQ (reference sequence). Here the CDR3 DNA reads TGTGCCAGCAGCCCCGGTAGGGGTAGACAGCCCCAGCATTTT. This sequence encodes CASSPGRGRQPQHF.

This clonotype showed up many times. A read error is possible here, since a much larger clone lies one base away. V and J are TRBV7-2 and TRBJ2-1; D unclear. Germline CDR1 reads SGHTA; CDR2 reads FQGNSA. The length of the CDR3 is 11 residues. As DNA, the CDR3 is TGTGCCGGCAGCGATAGGTATGAGCAGTTCTTC. Protein product: CAGSDRYEQFF.

This clonotype was counted at least ten times. The chain employs TRBV28 and TRBJ1-5; tentatively, D is TRBD1 (5 bases). Germline V gene sequence: CDR1 MDHEN, CDR2 SYDVKM. V lost 4 bases and J 6 bases, leaving 13 bases between the germline ends. The length of the CDR3 is 14 residues. CDR3 DNA sequence: TGTGCCAGCAGTTCCCTGCCAGGGTTTCAGCCCCAGCATTTT. This sequence encodes CASSSLPGFQPQHF.

This clonotype was picked up a small number of times. The rearrangement links TRBV24-1 to TRBJ2-1; 9 bases fit TRBD1. The CDR3 extends over 12 amino acids. Germline V gives CDR1 KGHDR, CDR2 SFDVKD. V was clipped by 4 bases and J by 15 bases; unmatched bases: 6. CDR3 loop: CATSETDRGLFF. The CDR3 nucleotides are TGTGCCACCAGTGAAACGGACAGGGGTTTGTTCTTC.

This sequence joins TRBV2 and TRBJ2-1, with a weak D call TRBD1 (6 bases). V was shortened by 3 bases and J by 9 bases, with 12 bases between the two germline ends. Germline CDR1 reads SNHLY; CDR2 reads FYNNEI. The CDR3 contains 13 residues. In DNA form, the CDR3 reads TGTGCCAGCAGTGAGGGGGCTCAGGGTGAGCAGTTCTTC. Translated, it gives CASSEGAQGEQFF.

This clonotype has more than one count but fewer than ten. The chain couples TRBV11-2 to TRBJ2-7, with 10 bases lining up with TRBD2. The CDR3 is made up of 18 amino acids. After removal of 5 bases from V and 5 bases from J, the junction contained 18 bases not matched to a gene. CDR1 and CDR2 from the germline V gene are SGHAT and FQNNGV. Here the CDR3 reads CASSTGELAGGLGDEQYF. As DNA, the CDR3 is TGTGCCAGCAGCACGGGAGAGTTAGCGGGAGGCCTGGGGGACGAGCAGTACTTC.

The chain carries TRBV4-3 and TRBJ2-1, with D perhaps matching TRBD2 (7 bases). Germline CDR1 is LGHNA and CDR2 is YSLEER. CDR3 size: 15 residues. V dropped 4 bases and J dropped 3 bases, with 13 bases sitting between them. CDR3 in amino acids: CASSPRGAVYNEQFF. In nucleotides, the CDR3 is TGCGCCAGCAGCCCCCGGGGGGCCGTCTACAATGAGCAGTTCTTC.

This clonotype was detected many times. This chain links TRBV7-2 with TRBJ2-3, with unresolved D. Germline lookup yields CDR1 SGHTA and CDR2 FQGNSA. The CDR3 sequence is 13 residues long. The ends were cut back, 2 bases at V and 2 bases at J, with 5 bases in the middle. This chain's CDR3 is CASSLPSTDTQYF. As DNA, the CDR3 is TGTGCCAGCAGCTTACCCTCCACAGATACGCAGTATTTT.

Ten or more counts support this clonotype. The chain combines TRBV7-2 with TRBJ2-7, with D possibly being TRBD2 (5 bases). The length of the CDR3 is 12 residues. Germline V gives CDR1 SGHTA, CDR2 FQGNSA. Trimming took 3 bases from V and 6 from J, leaving 9 bases between them. The CDR3 region has the DNA TGTGCCAGCAGCTTCTTCGGAGGCGAGCAGTACTTC. Translated: CASSFFGGEQYF.

The rearrangement uses TRBV6-2 or TRBV6-3 and TRBJ2-1, with TRBD1 as a possible D gene (6 bases). V lost 6 bases and J 6 bases, leaving 12 bases between the germline ends. The CDR3 extends over 13 amino acids. Germline loops: CDR1 MNHEY, CDR2 SVGEGT. In nucleotides, the CDR3 is TGTGCCAGCAGGGGGGCCACGGGCAATGAGCAGTTCTTC. Translated, it gives CASRGATGNEQFF.

This chain uses TRBV30 with TRBJ1-2; 9 bases fit TRBD1. The length of the CDR3 is 13 residues. The germline CDR1 and CDR2 sequences are GTSNPN and SVGIG (reference sequence). Unmatched junction bases numbered 12, after V lost 3 bases and J lost 13 bases. In DNA form, the CDR3 reads TGTGCCTGGAGCACCGGGACAGGGAGTAGCCTCACCTTC. It is translated as CAWSTGTGSSLTF.

The table lists this clonotype with many counts. J is TRBJ1-1 and V is TRBV20-1; D ambiguous. Per germline, CDR1 DFQATT and CDR2 SNEGSKA (reference sequence). The CDR3 is 12 residues long. Deletions cut 3 bases from V and 8 bases from J, with 13 bases between. The chain's CDR3 is CSASRGGREAFF. In DNA, the CDR3 is TGCAGTGCTAGTCGCGGCGGCAGAGAAGCTTTCTTT.

The chain combines TRBV7-9 with TRBJ2-1; perhaps TRBD2 as D (6 bases). Germline V CDR1 and CDR2: SEHNR, FQNEAQ (reference sequence). Trimming pared 5 bases from V and 9 bases from J, leaving 11 bases between. The CDR3 has 12 residues. CDR3 sequence (DNA): TGTGCCAGCAGCCCGGACTATGGTGAGCAGTTCTTC. This codes for CASSPDYGEQFF.

This clonotype was seen a few times. This sequence joins TRBV5-4 and TRBJ1-2; no clear D. V was shortened by 4 bases and J by 2 bases, with 12 bases between the two germline ends. Per germline, CDR1 SGHNT and CDR2 YYREEE (reference sequence). The CDR3 runs to 14 residues. CDR3 nucleotide sequence: TGTGCCAGCAGCCCCCCCGGGCCAAACTATGGCTACACCTTC. As protein: CASSPPGPNYGYTF.

This clonotype was counted only a few times. The chain combines TRBV15 with TRBJ2-1; no definite D call. The CDR3 sequence is 12 residues long. Germline-derived CDR1 and CDR2 are LNHNV and YYDKDF (reference sequence). Trimming stripped 3 bases from V and 8 bases from J, with 8 bases between. The CDR3 DNA reads as TGTGCCACCAGCAGGGCGACGGATGAGCAGTTCTTC. Translated, it gives CATSRATDEQFF.

This clonotype came up many times. This chain links TRBV20-1 with TRBJ1-5, with D unclear. Between the trimmed V and J ends, which lost 3 bases and 7 bases, there was a span of 10 bases. The length of the CDR3 is 12 residues. Germline V gene lookup returns CDR1 DFQATT and CDR2 SNEGSKA (reference sequence). The CDR3 spells CSARSGSQPQHF. CDR3 in DNA: TGCAGTGCTAGGTCGGGGAGCCAGCCCCAGCATTTT.

A few counts support this clonotype. The chain employs TRBV11-3 and TRBJ2-5; D might be TRBD1 (7 bases). Germline V gives CDR1 SGHNT, CDR2 YENEEA. V was pared by 5 bases and J by 5 bases, with 18 bases between. The CDR3 extends over 15 amino acids. This chain's CDR3 is CASSPGTGEAETQYF. For the CDR3, the DNA is TGTGCCAGCAGCCCAGGAACAGGGGAGGCGGAGACCCAGTACTTC.

CDR3 loop: CASSKTGSSTDTQYF. DNA for the CDR3: TGTGCCAGCAGCAAGACAGGTTCCAGCACAGATACGCAGTATTTT. The V call is TRBV6-1, the J call TRBJ2-3, with D tentatively TRBD1 (6 bases). The germline gives CDR1 MNHNS, CDR2 SASEGT. V lost 6 bases, J lost 0 bases, and 13 bases lay in between. This CDR3 is 15 amino acids long.